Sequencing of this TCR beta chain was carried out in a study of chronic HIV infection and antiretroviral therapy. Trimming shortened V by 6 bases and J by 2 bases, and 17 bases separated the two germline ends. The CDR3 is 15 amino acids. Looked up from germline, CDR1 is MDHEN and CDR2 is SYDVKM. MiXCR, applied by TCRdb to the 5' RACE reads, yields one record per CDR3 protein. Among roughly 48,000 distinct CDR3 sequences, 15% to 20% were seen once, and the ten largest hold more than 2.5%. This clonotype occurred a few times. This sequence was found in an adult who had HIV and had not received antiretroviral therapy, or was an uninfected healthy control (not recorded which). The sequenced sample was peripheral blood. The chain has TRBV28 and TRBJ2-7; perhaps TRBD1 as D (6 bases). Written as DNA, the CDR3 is TGTGCCAGCAGGACAGGACTGGGGAATACCTACGAGCAGTACTTC. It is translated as CASRTGLGNTYEQYF.